This T cell receptor beta chain was identified in a study of T cell repertoires in cytomegalovirus infection. On the study more broadly: Recently identified HLA-C-restricted and well-studied HLA-B-restricted CMV epitopes were used. Both CMV infection and a matching HLA type were indicated by public TCR beta signatures. General study findings and limits: Carriage of CMV together with the relevant HLA was identifiable through cumulative public TCR beta family frequency. It was HLA-C-restricted CMV-specific TCR beta clonotypes that dominated the response ex vivo.

One entry per CDR3 protein results from TCRdb running MiXCR on the reads. The profile covers 450,000 to 650,000 distinct CDR3 sequences, with 40% appearing a single time and about 48% taken by the ten largest. The V and J ends lost 1 base and 7 bases respectively, with 11 bases between them. This CDR3 comprises 15 residues. Germline lookup yields CDR1 SGHVS and CDR2 FNYEAQ. This clonotype showed up just a few times. No antigen is known for it. This TCR came from a human donor in good health (CMV status not recorded). Some clones in this sample may be carry-over from other donors' samples. The rearrangement links TRBV7-6 to TRBJ1-6; D unresolved. The source material was cultured PBMCs, sampled from culture after CMV antigen stimulation. The CDR3 DNA follows: TGTGCCAGCAGCTTAGGTTACGGGCGGAATTCACCCCTCCACTTT. This gives the protein CASSLGYGRNSPLHF.